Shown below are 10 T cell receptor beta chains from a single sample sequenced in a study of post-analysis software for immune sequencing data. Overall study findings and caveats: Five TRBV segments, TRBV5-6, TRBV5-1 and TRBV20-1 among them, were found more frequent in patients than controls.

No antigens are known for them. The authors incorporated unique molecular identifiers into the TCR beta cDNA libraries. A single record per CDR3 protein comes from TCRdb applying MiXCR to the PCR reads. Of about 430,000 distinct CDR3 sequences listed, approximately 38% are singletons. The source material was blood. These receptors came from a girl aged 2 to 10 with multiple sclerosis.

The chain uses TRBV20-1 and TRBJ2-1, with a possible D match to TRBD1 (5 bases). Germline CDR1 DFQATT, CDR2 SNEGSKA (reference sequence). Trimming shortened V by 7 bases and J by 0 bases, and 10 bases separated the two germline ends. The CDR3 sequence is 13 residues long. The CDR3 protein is CSGTTASYNEQFF. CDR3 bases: TGCAGTGGGACGACAGCCTCCTACAATGAGCAGTTCTTC.

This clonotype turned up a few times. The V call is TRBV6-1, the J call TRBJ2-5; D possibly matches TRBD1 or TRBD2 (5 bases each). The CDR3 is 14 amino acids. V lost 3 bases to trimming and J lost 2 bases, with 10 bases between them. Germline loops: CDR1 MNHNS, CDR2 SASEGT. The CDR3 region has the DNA TGTGCCAGCAGTGATTGGGACGGTCAAGAGACCCAGTACTTC. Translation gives CASSDWDGQETQYF.

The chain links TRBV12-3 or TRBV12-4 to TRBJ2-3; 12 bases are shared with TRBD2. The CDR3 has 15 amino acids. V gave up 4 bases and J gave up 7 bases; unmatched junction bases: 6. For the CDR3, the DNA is TGTGCCAGCAGTTCCGGACTAGCGGGATCAAATACGCAGTATTTT. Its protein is CASSSGLAGSNTQYF.

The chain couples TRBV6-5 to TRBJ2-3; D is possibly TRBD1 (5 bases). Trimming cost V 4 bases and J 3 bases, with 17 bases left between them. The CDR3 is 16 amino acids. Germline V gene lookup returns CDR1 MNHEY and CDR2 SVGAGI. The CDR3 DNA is TGTGCCAGCAGTTCCATTTGGGGCTACCGTACAGATACGCAGTATTTT. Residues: CASSSIWGYRTDTQYF.

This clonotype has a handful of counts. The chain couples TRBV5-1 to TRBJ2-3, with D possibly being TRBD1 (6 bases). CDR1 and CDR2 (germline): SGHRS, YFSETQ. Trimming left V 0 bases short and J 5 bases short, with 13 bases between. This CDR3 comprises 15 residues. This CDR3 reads CASSLAPAGEDTQYF. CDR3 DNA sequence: TGCGCCAGCAGCTTGGCCCCGGCAGGGGAAGATACGCAGTATTTT.

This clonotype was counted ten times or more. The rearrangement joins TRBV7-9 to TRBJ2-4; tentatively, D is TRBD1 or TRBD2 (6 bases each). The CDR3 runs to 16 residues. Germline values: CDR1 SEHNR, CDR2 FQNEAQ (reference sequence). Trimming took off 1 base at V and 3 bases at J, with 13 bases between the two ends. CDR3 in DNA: TGTGCCAGCAGCTTAGAGGGGGGACGGATCAAAAACATTCAGTACTTC. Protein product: CASSLEGGRIKNIQYF. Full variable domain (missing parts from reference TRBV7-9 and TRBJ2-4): DTGVSQNPRHKITKRGQNVTFRCDPISEHNRLYWYRQTLGQGPEFLTYFQNEAQLEKSRLLSDRFSAERPKGSFSTLEIQRTEQGDSAMYLCASSLEGGRIKNIQYFGAGTRLSVL.

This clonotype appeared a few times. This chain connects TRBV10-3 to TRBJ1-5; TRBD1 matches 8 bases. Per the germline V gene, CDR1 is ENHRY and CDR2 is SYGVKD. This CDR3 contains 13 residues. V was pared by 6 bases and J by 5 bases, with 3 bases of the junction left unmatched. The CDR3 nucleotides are TGTGCCATCAGCCCGACAGGGGATCAGCCCCAGCATTTT. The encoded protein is CAISPTGDQPQHF.

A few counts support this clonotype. The CDR3 nucleotides are TGTGCCAGCAGAGCTGGGACAGGGGCAGAGACCCAGTACTTC. As protein: CASRAGTGAETQYF. The chain employs TRBV12-3 or TRBV12-4 and TRBJ2-5; TRBD1 matches 10 bases. Trimming took 6 bases from V and 4 from J; bases not matched to a gene: 5. CDR3 size: 14 residues.

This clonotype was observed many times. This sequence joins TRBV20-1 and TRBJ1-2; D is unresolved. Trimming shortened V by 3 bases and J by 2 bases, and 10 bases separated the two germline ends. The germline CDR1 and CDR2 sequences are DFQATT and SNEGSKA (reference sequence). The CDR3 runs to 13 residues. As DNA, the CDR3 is TGCAGTGCTAGTATGGACCGAAACTATGGCTACACCTTC. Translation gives CSASMDRNYGYTF.

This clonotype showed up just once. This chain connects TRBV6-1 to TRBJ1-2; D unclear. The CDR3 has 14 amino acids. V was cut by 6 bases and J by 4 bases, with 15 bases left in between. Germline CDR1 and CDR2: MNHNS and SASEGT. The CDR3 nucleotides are TGTGCCAGCAGCCTCCACGGTCTAAGCTATGGCTACACCTTC. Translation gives CASSLHGLSYGYTF.